The clone carrying this T cell receptor (beta chain) was detected ten times or more. What it recognizes is unknown. Germline CDR1 and CDR2: SQVTM and ANQGSEA. Trimming took 4 bases from V and 3 from J, leaving 9 bases between them. The CDR3 has 12 residues. The data belong to a study of T cells after yellow fever vaccination. Turning to the study itself: For low cell numbers, libraries were made with SMART-Seq v4 Ultra Low Input.

TCRdb itself ran the 5' RACE reads through MiXCR, one entry per CDR3 protein. The sample consists of under 95,000 distinct CDR3 sequences, 7.3% of them appearing once. Study results and caveats: Once the booster was given, most primary-vaccination clones reappeared, at just under 98% for CD4 and around 90% for CD8.

The sample consisted of CD8+ T cells sorted from PBMCs, taken 10 to 11 days after the first yellow fever vaccination. The clonotype comes from a man between 18 and 35 years old who received the YFV17D yellow fever vaccine. The J gene is TRBJ1-1, the V gene TRBV29-1, with D tentatively TRBD1 (5 bases). The CDR3 nucleotides are TGCAGCGTTGGTCAGGGCTACACTGAAGCTTTCTTT. Its protein product is CSVGQGYTEAFF.